Sequencing of this TCR beta chain was carried out in a study of OX40 agonist ivuxolimab in advanced cancers. Overall study results and limits: Certain nonresponding patients likewise had low normalized T-cell clonal expansion. Clonal expansion was seen in CD4+ and CD8+ blood T cells by week 6 at 0.1 to 3.0 mg/kg.

Comments on this clone: Its matching antigen is unknown.

Repertoires were generated with immunoSEQ multiplex PCR, while TCRdb's copy carries only in-frame clones and drops some. The table shows roughly 97,000 clones, with less than 90% occurring only once. The specimen was CD4+ or CD8+ T cells sorted from blood, collected in a trial of the OX40 agonist ivuxolimab. This sequence originates from an adult with an advanced solid tumor such as melanoma, head and neck, liver or kidney cancer.

The CDR3 DNA is TGTGCCAGCAGCCCGACAGGGGTAACTGGGGCCAACGTCCTGACTTTC. It encodes CASSPTGVTGANVLTF. The chain links TRBV7-9 to TRBJ2-6; 8 bases fit TRBD1. Unmatched junction bases numbered 5, after V lost 5 bases and J lost 2 bases. The CDR3 is 16 residues long. CDR1 SEHNR and CDR2 FQNEAQ come from the germline V gene (reference sequence).